Sequencing of this T cell receptor beta chain was carried out in a study of blood T cell repertoires in COVID-19. Whole-study context: The study drew acute and convalescent COVID-19 samples from the United States, Italy and Spain. PBMCs, B-cell-depleted T cells, or T cells provided the cDNA or gDNA that made up the material.

In the original workflow: Amplified reference gene primers provided the basis for estimating nucleated cell counts. Here immunoSEQ multiplex PCR was the method, and the copy in TCRdb shows in-frame clones only, minus some. V and J calls and clone size are given by that table; D and trimming were obtained from the DNA. The repertoire holds under 250,000 clones, with around 88% as singletons. CDR3 length equals 15 residues. Per the germline V gene, CDR1 is SNHLY and CDR2 is FYNNEI. V lost 2 bases and J lost 3; bases outside the gene matches: 2. In its sample, this clone was seen once. The origin of this receptor is a woman aged 45-59 years with acute or convalescent COVID-19. The V and J genes are TRBV2 and TRBJ2-7, with TRBD2 identical over 12 bases. Sequencing used peripheral blood. CDR3 bases: TGTGCCAGCAGTGAAACGACTAGCGGGAGCTACGAGCAGTACTTC. Its protein is CASSETTSGSYEQYF.